What follows is one T cell receptor beta chain and its context. Antigen unknown. The data were obtained in a study of STAT3 mutations in large granular lymphocyte leukemia. Study-level results: Every T-LGLL patient had at least one immunodominant TCRbeta clonotype.

The assay was immunoSEQ multiplex PCR, and TCRdb's table has in-frame clones only and misses some. The sample shows fewer than 3,000 clones, about three fifths of them seen only once. From germline, CDR1 is GTSNPN and CDR2 SVGIG (reference sequence). Trimming cost V 0 bases and J 0 bases, with 5 bases left between them. The CDR3 loop spans 13 amino acids. Sample: peripheral blood mononuclear cells. This sequence originates from a man aged 60-69 years with T-cell large granular lymphocyte leukemia. Some clones in this sample may be carry-over from other donors' samples. This chain links TRBV30 with TRBJ1-2; D unclear. CDR3 in DNA: TGTGCCTGGAGTGTAGAGGCTAACTATGGCTACACCTTC. Translation gives CAWSVEANYGYTF.